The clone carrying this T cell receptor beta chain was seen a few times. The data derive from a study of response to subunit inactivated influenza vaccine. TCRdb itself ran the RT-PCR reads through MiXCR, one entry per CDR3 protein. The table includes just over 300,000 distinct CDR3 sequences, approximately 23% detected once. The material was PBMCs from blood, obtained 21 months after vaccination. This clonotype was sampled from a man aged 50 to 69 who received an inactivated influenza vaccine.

The CDR3 loop is CATSRPGLAEDTQYF. CDR3 sequence (DNA): TGTGCCACCAGCAGGCCGGGACTAGCGGAAGATACGCAGTATTTT. The rearrangement joins TRBV15 to TRBJ2-3; TRBD2 matches at 11 bases. The length of the CDR3 is 15 residues. Germline V gene sequence: CDR1 LNHNV, CDR2 YYDKDF (reference sequence). Trimming cost V 3 bases and J 5 bases; bases outside gene matches: 4.